The 17 T cell receptor beta chains below all came from one sample that was sequenced in a study of Graves' ophthalmopathy and Graves' hyperthyroidism. Researchers took RNA transcripts and amplified TCR beta CDR3 regions from them. Second-round multiplex PCR came after a first-round RT-PCR that employed HTBI primers. In TCRdb, the multiplex PCR reads were re-called with MiXCR into one record per CDR3 protein. This table holds around 1.1 million distinct CDR3 sequences, about two fifths found once. The specimen sequenced was peripheral blood or thyroid tissue (not recorded which). All receptors come from an adult man with Graves' hyperthyroidism.

This clonotype came up many times. The chain recombines TRBV7-9 with TRBJ2-5; D is unresolved. V lost 1 base and J lost 10, with 13 bases in between. The CDR3 totals 13 residues. CDR1 is SEHNR, CDR2 FQNEAQ, per germline (reference sequence). The CDR3 loop is CASSLVISGDQYF. CDR3 DNA sequence: TGTGCCAGCAGCTTAGTAATTTCTGGGGACCAGTACTTC. The full variable domain, with the rest looked up from reference TRBV7-9 and TRBJ2-5, is DTGVSQNPRHKITKRGQNVTFRCDPISEHNRLYWYRQTLGQGPEFLTYFQNEAQLEKSRLLSDRFSAERPKGSFSTLEIQRTEQGDSAMYLCASSLVISGDQYFGPGTRLLVL.

This clonotype was picked up many times. The rearrangement uses TRBV5-1 and TRBJ2-2; D call uncertain. CDR3 length: 13 residues. Germline CDR1 reads SGHRS; CDR2 reads YFSETQ. Trimming took off 4 bases at V and 6 bases at J, with 10 bases between the two ends. CDR3 protein: CASSPPKSGELFF. CDR3 bases: TGCGCCAGCAGCCCACCGAAGTCCGGGGAGCTGTTTTTT.

The V and J genes are TRBV7-9 and TRBJ1-2; the D is unclear. CDR3 length: 14 amino acids. The germline V gene encodes CDR1 SEHNR and CDR2 FQNEAQ (reference sequence). Deletions cut 1 base from V and 4 bases from J, with 10 bases between. The CDR3 loop is CASSLGIGPYGYTF. CDR3 nucleotides: TGTGCCAGCAGCTTAGGGATCGGGCCCTATGGCTACACCTTC.

The chain couples TRBV10-3 to TRBJ1-1; D is possibly TRBD1 (6 bases). The CDR3 length is 13 residues. Trimming took off 4 bases at V and 3 bases at J, with 9 bases between the two ends. CDR1 is ENHRY and CDR2 is SYGVKD in the germline V gene. DNA of the CDR3: TGTGCCATCAGTGTTGGGGGGCACACTGAAGCTTTCTTT. Encoded protein: CAISVGGHTEAFF.

This clonotype was observed many times. V and J are TRBV7-9 and TRBJ1-6; a weak D match, TRBD1 (6 bases). Germline CDR1 is SEHNR and CDR2 is FQNEAQ (reference sequence). The V and J ends lost 5 bases and 8 bases respectively, with 13 bases between them. The CDR3 runs 14 residues. The CDR3 loop is CASSRGTQDSPLHF. CDR3 bases: TGTGCCAGCAGCAGGGGGACTCAGGATTCACCCCTCCACTTT.

DNA for the CDR3: TGTGCCAGCTCACCGTTCTCTGCTAGCGGGAGTTCGGAGCAGTACTTC. Encoded protein: CASSPFSASGSSEQYF. The genes are TRBV7-9 and TRBJ2-7, with 10 bases identical to TRBD2. V shed 8 bases, J shed 7 bases, and the junction held 17 bases outside the gene matches. Germline V gene lookup returns CDR1 SEHNR and CDR2 FQNEAQ (reference sequence). The CDR3 is 16 amino acids. Full variable domain (remainder filled in from reference TRBV7-9 and TRBJ2-7): DTGVSQNPRHKITKRGQNVTFRCDPISEHNRLYWYRQTLGQGPEFLTYFQNEAQLEKSRLLSDRFSAERPKGSFSTLEIQRTEQGDSAMYLCASSPFSASGSSEQYFGPGTRLTVT.

This clonotype has only a few counts. The genes are TRBV12-3 or TRBV12-4 and TRBJ1-2, with 10 bases identical to TRBD1. CDR3 length: 17 amino acids. J was trimmed by 3 bases and V by 6 bases; bases with no gene match: 13. The CDR3: CASRETPGQGMDYGYTF. In DNA, the CDR3 is TGTGCCAGCAGAGAAACGCCGGGACAGGGGATGGACTATGGCTACACCTTC.

This clonotype occurred many times. Since a much larger clone is just one base distant, this may be a read error. V usage is TRBV25-1 and J usage is TRBJ2-5; D is possibly TRBD1 or TRBD2 (5 bases each). Trimming shortened V by 7 bases and J by 4 bases, and 10 bases separated the two germline ends. Germline V lookup: CDR1 MGHDK, CDR2 SYGVNS. There are 12 residues in the CDR3. The CDR3 DNA reads TGTGCCAGCAAGGAGAGGGGAGAGACCCAGTACTTC. It codes for CASKERGETQYF.

The rearrangement uses TRBV7-8 and TRBJ2-7, with a weak D call TRBD2 (5 bases). The germline V gene encodes CDR1 SGHVS and CDR2 FQNEAQ. The V gene lost 4 bases and the J gene lost 3 bases, with 13 bases spanning the gap. CDR3 length equals 14 residues. The CDR3 nucleotides read TGTGCCAGCAGCTCGACTATCGGCCACTACGAGCAGTACTTC. This codes for CASSSTIGHYEQYF. Full variable domain (remainder filled in from reference TRBV7-8 and TRBJ2-7): GAGVSQSPRYKVAKRGQDVALRCDPISGHVSLFWYQQALGQGPEFLTYFQNEAQLDKSGLPSDRFFAERPEGSVSTLKIQRTQQEDSAVYLCASSSTIGHYEQYFGPGTRLTVT.

At least ten counts were recorded for this clonotype. This chain uses TRBV10-3 with TRBJ1-2; possible D gene TRBD1, 5 bases. Germline assignment: CDR1 ENHRY and CDR2 SYGVKD. Trimming took off 5 bases at V and 6 bases at J, with 19 bases between the two ends. The CDR3 is 15 amino acids. The CDR3 protein is CAISTRDSPSDGYTF. CDR3 DNA sequence: TGTGCCATCAGTACCCGGGACTCCCCCTCCGATGGCTACACCTTC.

This sequence joins TRBV24-1 and TRBJ2-2; 9 bases map to TRBD1. This CDR3 comprises 16 residues. J gave up 5 bases and V 0 bases, and 3 bases lay outside the gene matches. Germline V CDR1 and CDR2: KGHDR, SFDVKD. CDR3 region: CATSDLGTGMTGELFF. The CDR3 DNA is TGTGCCACCAGTGATTTGGGGACAGGGATGACCGGGGAGCTGTTTTTT.

This chain uses TRBV7-9 with TRBJ1-1; D is possibly TRBD1 (6 bases). The CDR3 is 16 amino acids. Germline V lookup: CDR1 SEHNR, CDR2 FQNEAQ (reference sequence). Trimming removed 5 bases at V and 4 bases at J, with 20 bases between. For the CDR3, the DNA is TGTGCCAGCAGCCCTATAATCTCCAGGGGCGGCACTGAAGCTTTCTTT. Protein sequence: CASSPIISRGGTEAFF.

This clonotype turned up a few times. A read error is possible here, since a much larger clone lies one base away. This chain uses TRBV29-1 with TRBJ2-7, with D possibly being TRBD1 (5 bases). This CDR3 is 11 amino acids long. Between the trimmed V and J ends, which lost 4 bases and 2 bases, there was a span of 6 bases. CDR1 is SQVTM, CDR2 ANQGSEA, per germline. This CDR3 reads CSVAGTYEQYF. CDR3 nucleotide sequence: TGCAGCGTTGCAGGGACCTACGAGCAGTACTTC.

V gene TRBV11-2 combines with J gene TRBJ1-6, with a weak D call TRBD1 (5 bases). Germline V gives CDR1 SGHAT, CDR2 FQNNGV. Trimming left V 4 bases short and J 7 bases short, with 14 bases between. CDR3 length equals 15 residues. The CDR3 DNA reads TGTGCCAGCAGCTCCCCGCGGGGCTTAAATTCACCCCTCCACTTT. Translated, it gives CASSSPRGLNSPLHF.

This clonotype has a count of ten or more. The chain links TRBV6-1 to TRBJ1-6, with D unclear. The CDR3 spans 12 residues. V was clipped by 6 bases and J by 8 bases, with 8 bases between them. Germline CDR1 is MNHNS and CDR2 is SASEGT. This CDR3 reads CASRISDSPLHF. The CDR3 nucleotides are TGTGCCAGCAGAATCAGTGATTCACCCCTCCACTTT.

Remarks on this clonotype: One junction end disagrees with the germline gene, perhaps due to a read error. This rearrangement joins TRBV7-2 to TRBJ2-6; either TRBD1 or TRBD2 may supply D (5 bases each). The CDR3 contains 13 residues. Germline V gene lookup returns CDR1 SGHTA and CDR2 FQGNSA. The CDR3 here is CASSRMGDNVLTF. CDR3 coding DNA: TGTGCCAGCAGCCGTATGGGGGACAACGTCCTGACTTTC.

This clonotype was seen many times. The chain uses TRBV7-9 and TRBJ2-7; 7 positions match TRBD1. Germline V CDR1 and CDR2: SEHNR, FQNEAQ (reference sequence). This CDR3 region has 14 residues. V lost 5 bases and J lost 6; bases outside the gene matches: 10. The CDR3 coding sequence is TGTGCCAGCAGCATGGACAGGAGTCCGGGCGAGCAGTACTTC. It yields the protein CASSMDRSPGEQYF.